The clone carrying this T cell receptor beta chain was counted only a few times. From germline, CDR1 is SQVTM and CDR2 ANQGSEA. The CDR3 sequence is 11 residues long. V lost 7 bases and J lost 3, with 10 bases in between. This sample was included in a study of T cells in Graves' hyperthyroidism and ophthalmopathy. Amplification yielded TCR beta CDR3 regions, with RNA transcripts as the source. Researchers ran a first-round RT-PCR on the TCR CDR3 using the HTBI primer set. From the multiplex PCR reads, TCRdb called clonotypes with MiXCR, one entry per CDR3 protein. The repertoire holds hundreds of thousands of distinct CDR3 sequences, with less than 25% as singletons.

The sequence was obtained from a man aged 25 to 40 with Graves' ophthalmopathy. Sequenced sample: blood. The V and J genes are TRBV29-1 and TRBJ2-7; TRBD1 or TRBD2 may be the D gene (5 bases each). CDR3 sequence: CSGRDGYEQYF. In nucleotides, the CDR3 is TGCAGCGGCCGGGACGGCTACGAGCAGTACTTC.